The text below deals with one T cell receptor (beta chain). The antigen is unknown. Trimming removed 3 bases at V and 4 bases at J, with 10 bases between. This CDR3 is built from 14 residues. Looked up from germline, CDR1 is MNHEY and CDR2 is SMNVEV (reference sequence). The sample is drawn from a study of cytomegalovirus exposure and HLA in healthy donors. Whole-study results and caveats: The later analysis indicated that the majority of CMV-associated TCR beta chains appeared HLA-restricted. Most subjects' HLA-A and HLA-B alleles were reportedly predicted from TCR beta sequences. CMV serostatus was the only recorded immune exposure for donors. Analyzed later, association rates of TCRs varied across HLA loci, with DRB1 most and HLA-C fewest.

The PCR made use of 60 Vbeta and 13 Jbeta primers. Some clones are missing from TCRdb's copy, which holds only in-frame ones; the method was immunoSEQ multiplex PCR. The sample holds roughly 100,000 clones, about four fifths seen once. This TCR was recovered from a woman between 45 and 60 years old in good health and CMV-seropositive. Sequencing was carried out using PBMCs. V is TRBV27 and J is TRBJ1-5, with no clear D. CDR3 sequence reads: CASSLLGPNQPQHF. CDR3 in DNA: TGTGCCAGCAGTTTGTTGGGCCCAAATCAGCCCCAGCATTTT.